These 5 T cell receptor beta chains were sequenced from one sample in a study of blood T cells in healthy people across ages. PCR was performed a second time for 7 to 11 cycles using a sample-barcoded 5' primer and a J-beta primer mix. TCRdb used MiXCR to reprocess the 5' RACE reads, holding one entry per CDR3 protein. The sample lists over 600,000 distinct CDR3 sequences, 46% occurring once. The sample taken for sequencing was blood. The receptors come from a man older than 75 in good health.

V usage is TRBV30 and J usage is TRBJ1-5; no clear D gene. Per germline, CDR1 GTSNPN and CDR2 SVGIG (reference sequence). The V gene lost 2 bases and the J gene lost 1 base, with 6 bases spanning the gap. The CDR3 is 13 amino acids. The CDR3 sequence: CAWSSESNQPQHF. Written as DNA, the CDR3 is TGTGCCTGGAGTTCCGAGAGCAATCAGCCCCAGCATTTT.

This rearrangement joins TRBV11-2 to TRBJ2-2, with D unclear. The length of the CDR3 is 15 residues. The V and J ends lost 0 bases and 1 base respectively, with 6 bases between them. Germline V gene lookup returns CDR1 SGHAT and CDR2 FQNNGV. The CDR3 coding sequence is TGTGCCAGCAGCTTAGATGGATGGAACACCGGGGAGCTGTTTTTT. Residues: CASSLDGWNTGELFF.

The chain joins TRBV29-1 to TRBJ2-7; D not resolved. Trimming shortened V by 7 bases and J by 3 bases, and 13 bases separated the two germline ends. Per the germline V gene, CDR1 is SQVTM and CDR2 is ANQGSEA. The CDR3 spans 12 residues. CDR3 loop: CSARHGNYEQYF. The CDR3 nucleotides are TGCAGCGCCCGCCATGGTAACTACGAGCAGTACTTC.

With respect to this clonotype: A much larger clone lies one base from this, so it may be a read error. The chain couples TRBV7-2 to TRBJ2-7; 7 nucleotides match TRBD2. CDR1 and CDR2 (germline): SGHTA, FQGNSA. This CDR3 spans 14 amino acids. The junction had 8 bases not matched to a gene; V was cut back by 8 bases and J by 1 base. The CDR3 protein is CASGRDYRSYEQYF. In nucleotides, the CDR3 is TGTGCCAGCGGCCGGGACTATCGTTCCTACGAGCAGTACTTC.

In this sample, this clonotype turned up a few times. J is TRBJ2-3 and V is TRBV2, with 8 bases matching TRBD2. The CDR3 consists of 15 residues. V dropped 2 bases and J dropped 3; count of bases not matched to a gene: 4. Germline V CDR1 and CDR2: SNHLY, FYNNEI. This chain's CDR3 is CASSELTSGTDTQYF. Written as DNA, the CDR3 is TGTGCCAGCAGTGAACTCACTAGCGGAACAGATACGCAGTATTTT.